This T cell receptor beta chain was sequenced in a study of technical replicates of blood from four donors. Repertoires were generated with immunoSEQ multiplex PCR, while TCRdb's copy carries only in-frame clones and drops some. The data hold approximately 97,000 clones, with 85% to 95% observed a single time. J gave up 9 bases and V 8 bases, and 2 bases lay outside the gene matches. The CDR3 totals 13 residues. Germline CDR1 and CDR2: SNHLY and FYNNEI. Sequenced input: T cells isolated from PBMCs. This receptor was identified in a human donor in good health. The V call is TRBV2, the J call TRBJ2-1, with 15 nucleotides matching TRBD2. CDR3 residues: CASWTSGRVEQFF. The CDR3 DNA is TGTGCCAGCTGGACTAGCGGGAGGGTTGAGCAGTTCTTC. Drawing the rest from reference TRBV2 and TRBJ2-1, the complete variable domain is EPEVTQTPSHQVTQMGQEVILRCVPISNHLYFYWYRQILGQKVEFLVSFYNNEISEKSEIFDDQFSVERPDGSNFTLKIRSTKLEDSAMYFCASWTSGRVEQFFGPGTRLTVL.